Below, 10 T cell receptor beta chains from the same sample are listed, as sequenced in a study of T cells in Graves' hyperthyroidism and ophthalmopathy. TCR beta CDR3 region amplification was performed from RNA transcripts. The HTBI primer set drove a first-round RT-PCR of the TCR CDR3. TCRdb ran MiXCR on the multiplex PCR reads and lists one entry per CDR3 protein. This table has around 350,000 distinct CDR3 sequences, about a sixth appearing once. Sequencing input: blood. These receptors all come from a woman aged 18-29 years with Graves' hyperthyroidism that later progressed to Graves' ophthalmopathy.

About this clonotype: Just one base apart from a much larger clone, this may be a read error. V usage is TRBV7-2 and J usage is TRBJ2-1, with TRBD1 matching 9 bases. Germline V lookup: CDR1 SGHTA, CDR2 FQGNSA. This CDR3 contains 16 residues. The J segment lost 6 bases and the V segment lost 1 base, leaving 7 bases of the junction unmatched. The CDR3: CASSLVWDRVSNEQFF. The CDR3 nucleotides read TGTGCCAGCAGCTTAGTGTGGGACAGGGTAAGCAATGAGCAGTTCTTC.

This chain joins TRBV3-1 and TRBJ2-3, with TRBD2 as a possible D gene (7 bases). Germline V lookup: CDR1 LGHDT, CDR2 YNNKEL (reference sequence). CDR3 length equals 16 residues. Between the trimmed V and J ends, which lost 1 base and 1 base, there was a span of 12 bases. The CDR3 nucleotides are TGTGCCAGCAGCCAAGTCGGGGGGCCCCGCACAGATACGCAGTATTTT. It translates to CASSQVGGPRTDTQYF.

This clonotype was seen repeatedly, ten times or more. The rearrangement joins TRBV28 to TRBJ2-1; D is possibly TRBD2 (6 bases). The CDR3 sequence is 14 residues long. V gave up 1 base and J gave up 9 bases, with 13 bases separating them. Germline V gene data show CDR1 as MDHEN and CDR2 as SYDVKM. The CDR3 loop reads CASSLSPTRSEQFF. For the CDR3, the DNA is TGTGCCAGCAGTTTATCTCCGACTAGAAGTGAGCAGTTCTTC. The entire variable domain, with the rest obtained from reference TRBV28 and TRBJ2-1, is as follows: DVKVTQSSRYLVKRTGEKVFLECVQDMDHENMFWYRQDPGLGLRLIYFSYDVKMKEKGDIPEGYSVSREKKERFSLILESASTNQTSMYLCASSLSPTRSEQFFGPGTRLTVL.

This clonotype was seen a few times. This rearrangement joins TRBV3-1 to TRBJ1-4; 7 positions match TRBD1. The trim removed 4 bases at V and 4 bases at J, leaving 12 bases unmatched. CDR1 is LGHDT, CDR2 YNNKEL, per germline (reference sequence). The CDR3 spans 17 residues. Written as DNA, the CDR3 is TGTGCCAGCAGCCCGTACCTCCGGGACAGCATTAATGAAAAACTGTTTTTT. This gives the protein CASSPYLRDSINEKLFF. The full variable domain, its missing parts supplied by reference TRBV3-1 and TRBJ1-4, is DTAVSQTPKYLVTQMGNDKSIKCEQNLGHDTMYWYKQDSKKFLKIMFSYNNKELIINETVPNRFSPKSPDKAHLNLHINSLELGDSAVYFCASSPYLRDSINEKLFFGSGTQLSVL.

This clonotype was seen once. The conserved phenylalanine or tryptophan is not found at the CDR3 terminus, so this likely reflects a read error. V is TRBV10-3 and J is TRBJ2-1, with 9 bases lining up with TRBD1. From germline, CDR1 is ENHRY and CDR2 SYGVKD. The CDR3 sequence is 15 residues long. V shed 6 bases, J shed 3 bases, and the junction held 6 bases outside the gene matches. CDR3 sequence (DNA): TGTGCCATCAGAACAGGGGGCTCCCGCTACAATGAGCAGTTCTTA. Translated, it gives CAIRTGGSRYNEQFL.

This rearrangement joins TRBV5-4 to TRBJ2-6; 11 bases match TRBD2. Germline V gene lookup returns CDR1 SGHNT and CDR2 YYREEE (reference sequence). With V trimmed by 0 bases and J by 3 bases, 5 bases remained unmatched. The CDR3 extends over 18 amino acids. This chain's CDR3 is CASSLELAGGLGANVLTF. The CDR3 nucleotides are TGTGCCAGCAGCTTGGAGTTAGCGGGAGGGCTTGGGGCCAACGTCCTGACTTTC. Variable domain in full (rest from reference TRBV5-4 and TRBJ2-6): ETGVTQSPTHLIKTRGQQVTLRCSSQSGHNTVSWYQQALGQGPQFIFQYYREEENGRGNFPPRFSGLQFPNYSSELNVNALELDDSALYLCASSLELAGGLGANVLTFGAGSRLTVL.

This clonotype was picked up many times. The chain couples TRBV7-8 to TRBJ1-6; D remains unclear. Per germline, CDR1 SGHVS and CDR2 FQNEAQ. V was trimmed by 2 bases and J by 8 bases, leaving 10 bases between them. The CDR3 consists of 14 residues. DNA of the CDR3: TGTGCCAGCAGCTTATACGTCAAAGATTCACCCCTCCACTTT. This encodes CASSLYVKDSPLHF.

The chain recombines TRBV7-9 with TRBJ1-3; D gene unclear. Germline CDR1 SEHNR, CDR2 FQNEAQ (reference sequence). Trimming left V 5 bases short and J 0 bases short, with 8 bases between. The CDR3 consists of 14 residues. The CDR3 loop is CASSRMGSGNTIYF. The CDR3, as DNA: TGTGCCAGCAGCCGCATGGGCTCTGGAAACACCATATATTTT.

The chain carries TRBV12-3 or TRBV12-4 and TRBJ1-6; no clear D. This CDR3 spans 13 amino acids. Deletions cut 1 base from V and 9 bases from J, with 7 bases between. The CDR3, as DNA: TGTGCCAGCAGTTTAGGGGAGATTTCACCCCTCCACTTT. This gives the protein CASSLGEISPLHF.

This clonotype was seen at least ten times. J is TRBJ2-1 and V is TRBV11-2; 8 bases agree with TRBD1. V gave up 5 bases and J gave up 5 bases; unmatched junction bases: 11. This CDR3 contains 16 residues. The germline CDR1 and CDR2 sequences are SGHAT and FQNNGV. CDR3 DNA: TGTGCCAGCAGCAGTAGGAACAGGGGGTCCCACAATGAGCAGTTCTTC. It yields the protein CASSSRNRGSHNEQFF.